This T cell receptor (beta chain) is from a study of cytotoxic CD8 clonotypes in ibrutinib-treated CLL. Clones were read by immunoSEQ multiplex PCR, and TCRdb kept only the in-frame ones, dropping some. The sample holds under 200,000 clones; approximately 84% are singletons and the top ten take under 5.5%. This CDR3 region has 14 residues. In germline, CDR1 is SGHVS, CDR2 FNYEAQ. Trimming shortened V by 5 bases and J by 3 bases, and 13 bases separated the two germline ends. The V gene is TRBV7-6, the J gene TRBJ1-1; D is unclear. The source is a human donor with chronic lymphocytic leukemia. The specimen was PBMCs, collected after 24 months of ibrutinib treatment. Here the CDR3 reads CASSPSRSDTEAFF. The CDR3 region has the DNA TGTGCCAGCAGCCCCTCCAGGTCCGACACTGAAGCTTTCTTT.